This T cell receptor beta chain is drawn from a study of technical replicates of blood from several donors. The CDR3 totals 16 residues. Germline-derived CDR1 and CDR2 are LGHNA and YNFKEQ. Deletions cut 0 bases from V and 1 base from J, with 12 bases between. Using immunoSEQ multiplex PCR, the repertoire was profiled, and TCRdb retains in-frame clones only, with some absent. The repertoire consists of fewer than 15,000 clones, with approximately 80% occurring once and the leading ten covering over 9.5%. The V and J genes are TRBV4-2 and TRBJ1-2; possibly TRBD1 for D (6 bases). The sample consisted of PBMCs. The source is a human donor in good health. The CDR3 region has the DNA TGTGCCAGCAGCCAAGATCTTATCAGGGGTAACTATGGCTACACCTTC. Protein: CASSQDLIRGNYGYTF.